This TCR beta chain stems from a study of cytomegalovirus exposure and HLA in healthy donors. CDR1 and CDR2 (germline): SGHNT, YYREEE (reference sequence). This CDR3 has 13 amino acids. V lost 1 base to trimming and J lost 3 bases, with 5 bases between them. Overall study results and limits: In terms of immune exposure information, only CMV serostatus was available.

This clone was counted a few times. Its target is unknown. The same CDR3 arises from other DNA sequences in this sample as well. A multiplex PCR was run with 60 Vbeta primers and 13 Jbeta primers. TCRdb's copy holds only in-frame clones and misses some; the assay was immunoSEQ multiplex PCR. The sample yields 50,000 to 70,000 clones, roughly 74% seen once. This chain joins TRBV5-4 and TRBJ2-1; possible D gene TRBD1, 5 bases. Material for sequencing was PBMCs. This TCR derives from a man aged 35 to 55 in good health and CMV-seropositive. Written as DNA, the CDR3 is TGTGCCAGCAGCTTGACAGGCTACAATGAGCAGTTCTTC. It yields the protein CASSLTGYNEQFF. The whole variable domain, remainder taken from reference TRBV5-4 and TRBJ2-1, is ETGVTQSPTHLIKTRGQQVTLRCSSQSGHNTVSWYQQALGQGPQFIFQYYREEENGRGNFPPRFSGLQFPNYSSELNVNALELDDSALYLCASSLTGYNEQFFGPGTRLTVL.